A single sample is the source of the 9 T cell receptor beta chains below, sequenced in a study of T cell responses to AZD1222 COVID-19 vaccine. Sequenced by immunoSEQ multiplex PCR; TCRdb stores in-frame clones only, minus some. The sample carries 110,000 to 150,000 clones, roughly 92% recorded once. The sample here was peripheral blood, taken on day 0 of AZD1222 vaccination. These receptors originate from an adult in good health.

The V gene is TRBV4-1, the J gene TRBJ2-6, with no clear D. Trimming pared 4 bases from V and 4 bases from J, leaving 11 bases between. The CDR3 spans 15 residues. Germline values: CDR1 MGHRA, CDR2 YSYEKL. CDR3 sequence reads: CASSPVLLGANVLTF. For the CDR3, the DNA is TGCGCCAGCAGCCCGGTTTTATTGGGGGCCAACGTCCTGACTTTC.

This sequence joins TRBV4-2 and TRBJ1-2; 9 bases align to TRBD1. J was trimmed by 7 bases and V by 0 bases; bases with no gene match: 9. Germline CDR1 and CDR2: LGHNA and YNFKEQ. The CDR3 covers 16 residues. The CDR3 nucleotides read TGTGCCAGCAGCCAAGATCGAGGGACAGGGCTTGGTGGCTACACCTTC. This gives the protein CASSQDRGTGLGGYTF.

The chain joins TRBV4-1 to TRBJ1-2; 8 bases match TRBD1. Germline V lookup: CDR1 MGHRA, CDR2 YSYEKL. This CDR3 contains 15 residues. V was pared by 1 base and J by 1 base, with 2 bases of the junction left unmatched. In DNA, the CDR3 is TGCGCCAGCAGCCAAGCAGGGGGCAGTAACTATGGCTACACCTTC. Translating it yields CASSQAGGSNYGYTF.

The V call is TRBV24-1, the J call TRBJ2-5; D possibly corresponds to TRBD2 (6 bases). The CDR3 extends over 17 amino acids. Per germline, CDR1 KGHDR and CDR2 SFDVKD. Trimming removed 0 bases from V and 7 bases from J, with 20 bases in between. The CDR3 is CATSDLHAGRMIGTQYF. The CDR3 DNA is TGTGCCACCAGTGATTTGCACGCTGGGAGGATGATCGGGACCCAGTACTTC.

The rearrangement joins TRBV29-1 to TRBJ1-3; the D is unclear. V lost 0 bases, J lost 8 bases, and 5 bases lay in between. CDR3 length equals 11 residues. Germline CDR1 reads SQVTM; CDR2 reads ANQGSEA. CDR3 sequence reads: CSVEDPYTIYF. The CDR3 nucleotides are TGCAGCGTTGAAGATCCATACACCATATATTTT.

The chain employs TRBV27 and TRBJ1-1; D not resolved. Germline CDR1 MNHEY, CDR2 SMNVEV (reference sequence). The V end was cut by 0 bases, the J end by 1 base, with 12 bases between. This CDR3 region has 16 residues. CDR3 DNA: TGTGCCAGCAGTTTATCTCCGGGGTACCCGAACACTGAAGCTTTCTTT. Residues: CASSLSPGYPNTEAFF.

The CDR3 DNA is TGTGCCAGCAGCTTTATAGGGGGGCTCTACGAGCAGTACTTC. It is translated as CASSFIGGLYEQYF. The chain employs TRBV7-2 and TRBJ2-7, with D perhaps matching TRBD1 or TRBD2 (6 bases each). This CDR3 spans 14 amino acids. From germline, CDR1 is SGHTA and CDR2 FQGNSA. Trimming took 3 bases from V and 3 from J, leaving 12 bases between them.

The chain links TRBV2 to TRBJ2-3, with D uncertain. The V gene lost 4 bases and the J gene lost 4 bases, with 3 bases spanning the gap. Germline V lookup: CDR1 SNHLY, CDR2 FYNNEI. This CDR3 region has 11 residues. The CDR3 sequence: CASSAADTQYF. The CDR3 nucleotides are TGTGCCAGCAGTGCCGCAGATACGCAGTATTTT.

The V call is TRBV9, the J call TRBJ1-4; 9 bases align to TRBD1. V lost 3 bases, J lost 8 bases, and 11 bases stayed unmatched. CDR3 size: 16 residues. CDR1 is SGDLS, CDR2 YYNGEE, per germline. Written as DNA, the CDR3 is TGTGCCAGCAGCGCACTTACAGGGGGCGGAGGCGAAAAACTGTTTTTT. Its translation: CASSALTGGGGEKLFF.